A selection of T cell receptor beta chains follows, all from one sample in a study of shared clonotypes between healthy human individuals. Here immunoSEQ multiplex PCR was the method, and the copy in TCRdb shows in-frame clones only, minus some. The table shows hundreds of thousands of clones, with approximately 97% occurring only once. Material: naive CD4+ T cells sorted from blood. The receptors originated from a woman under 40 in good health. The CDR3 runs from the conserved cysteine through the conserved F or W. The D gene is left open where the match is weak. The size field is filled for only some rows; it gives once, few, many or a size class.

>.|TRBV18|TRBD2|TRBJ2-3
CASSRLAGGTDTQYF
TGTGCCAGCTCGCGACTAGCGGGAGGGACGGATACGCAGTATTTT
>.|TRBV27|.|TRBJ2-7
CASSLGPPGNGYEQYF
TGTGCCAGCAGTTTAGGGCCGCCCGGTAATGGATACGAGCAGTACTTC
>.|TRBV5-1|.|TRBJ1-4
CASSKPGRTTNEKLFF
TGCGCCAGCAGCAAACCGGGACGGACAACTAATGAAAAACTGTTTTTT
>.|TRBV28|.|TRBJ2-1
CASSSISKGLVGNEQFF
TGTGCCAGCAGCTCCATCTCTAAAGGGCTTGTCGGCAATGAGCAGTTCTTC
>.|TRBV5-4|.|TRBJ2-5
CASSLGGGNQETQYF
TGTGCCAGCAGCCTGGGTGGCGGGAACCAAGAGACCCAGTACTTC
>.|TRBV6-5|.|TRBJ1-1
CASRRQGFNTEAFF
TGTGCCAGCAGGCGCCAGGGTTTTAACACTGAAGCTTTCTTT
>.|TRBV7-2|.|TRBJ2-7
CASSLGAGAISYEQYF
TGTGCCAGCAGCTTAGGGGCTGGGGCTATATCCTACGAGCAGTACTTC
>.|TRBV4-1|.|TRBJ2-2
CASRGGQATAGNAGELFF
TGCGCCAGCAGAGGGGGACAGGCGACAGCGGGAAACGCCGGGGAGCTGTTTTTT
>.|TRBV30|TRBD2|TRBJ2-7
CAWSVWRTSLPPYYEQYF
TGTGCCTGGAGTGTATGGCGGACTAGCCTCCCCCCCTACTACGAGCAGTACTTC
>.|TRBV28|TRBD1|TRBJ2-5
CASSTAGGQGRTQYF
TGTGCCAGCAGCACAGCAGGCGGACAGGGAAGGACCCAGTACTTC
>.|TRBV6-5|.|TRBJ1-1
CASSRTHTEAFF
TGTGCCAGCAGCAGGACACACACTGAAGCTTTCTTT
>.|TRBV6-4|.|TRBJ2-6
CASSRSGGANVLTF
TGTGCCAGCAGTAGATCGGGTGGGGCCAACGTCCTGACTTTC
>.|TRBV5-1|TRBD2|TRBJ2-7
CASSFGGAGGTYEQYF
TGCGCCAGCAGCTTTGGTGGGGCGGGAGGGACCTACGAGCAGTACTTC
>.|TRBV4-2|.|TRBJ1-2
CASSQNDATYGYTF
TGTGCCAGCAGCCAAAACGACGCCACTTATGGCTACACCTTC
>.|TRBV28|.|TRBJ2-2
CASTSWGVNTGELFF
TGTGCCAGCACCTCCTGGGGGGTGAACACCGGGGAGCTGTTTTTT
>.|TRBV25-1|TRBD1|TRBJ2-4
CASSGDREFDIQYF
TGTGCCAGCAGTGGGGACAGGGAATTCGACATTCAGTACTTC
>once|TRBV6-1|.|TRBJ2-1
CASSGIPLGNEQFF
TGTGCCAGCAGTGGCATCCCCCTTGGGAATGAGCAGTTCTTC
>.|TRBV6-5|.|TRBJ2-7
CASTGGQNEQYF
TGTGCCAGCACTGGGGGGCAAAACGAGCAGTACTTC
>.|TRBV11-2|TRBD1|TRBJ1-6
CASRRPGQNNSPLHF
TGTGCCAGCAGGCGGCCGGGACAGAATAATTCACCCCTCCACTTT
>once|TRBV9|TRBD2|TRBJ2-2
CASSVGLAGTGELFF
TGTGCCAGCAGCGTGGGACTAGCGGGCACCGGGGAGCTGTTTTTT
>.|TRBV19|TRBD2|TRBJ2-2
CASSITGGPFTGELFF
TGTGCCAGTAGTATAACGGGAGGGCCTTTCACCGGGGAGCTGTTTTTT
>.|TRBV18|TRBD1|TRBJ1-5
CASSQGQGMEPQHF
TGTGCCAGCTCCCAGGGACAGGGTATGGAGCCCCAGCATTTT
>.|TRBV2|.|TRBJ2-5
CASNRYQGMETQYF
TGTGCCAGCAACCGATATCAGGGGATGGAGACCCAGTACTTC
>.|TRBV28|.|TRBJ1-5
CASSLPRELNQPQHF
TGTGCCAGCAGTTTACCCAGGGAGCTCAATCAGCCCCAGCATTTT
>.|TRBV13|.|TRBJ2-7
CASSPHSGYEQYF
TGTGCCAGCAGCCCCCATAGCGGTTACGAGCAGTACTTC
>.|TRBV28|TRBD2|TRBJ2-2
CASSLPASGINTGELFF
TGTGCCAGCAGTCTACCCGCTAGCGGGATCAACACCGGGGAGCTGTTTTTT
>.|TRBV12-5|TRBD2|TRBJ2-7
CASGLVRRLAGDEQYF
TGTGCTAGTGGTTTGGTACGAAGACTAGCGGGAGACGAGCAGTACTTC
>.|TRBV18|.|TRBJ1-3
CASSLRDVLSGNTIYF
TGTGCCAGCTCACTTAGGGACGTACTCTCTGGAAACACCATATATTTT
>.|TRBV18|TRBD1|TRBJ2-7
CASSPRTGSEQYF
TGTGCCAGCTCACCGCGGACAGGGTCCGAGCAGTACTTC
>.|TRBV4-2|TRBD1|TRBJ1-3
CASSQDGTVGNTIYF
TGTGCCAGCAGCCAAGACGGGACAGTTGGAAACACCATATATTTT
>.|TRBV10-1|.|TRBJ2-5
CASSESPGEETQYF
TGCGCCAGCAGTGAGTCGCCAGGGGAAGAGACCCAGTACTTC
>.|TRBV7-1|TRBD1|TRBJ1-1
CASSLGTGRKTEAFF
TGTGCCAGCAGCTTAGGGACAGGGAGGAAAACTGAAGCTTTCTTT
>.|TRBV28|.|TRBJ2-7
CASSLSLISYEQYF
TGTGCCAGCAGTCTCTCACTGATTTCCTACGAGCAGTACTTC
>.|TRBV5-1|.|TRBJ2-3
CASSLAATAITDTQYF
TGCGCCAGCAGCTTGGCGGCTACGGCCATCACAGATACGCAGTATTTT
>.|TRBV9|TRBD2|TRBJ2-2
CASNQREYTGELFF
TGTGCCAGCAACCAGCGGGAGTACACCGGGGAGCTGTTTTTT
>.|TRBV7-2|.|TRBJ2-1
CASSLGGSYSYNEQFF
TGTGCCAGCAGCTTAGGGGGCTCCTACTCCTACAATGAGCAGTTCTTC
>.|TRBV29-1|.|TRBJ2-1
CSVGQYNEQFF
TGCAGCGTTGGACAGTACAATGAGCAGTTCTTC